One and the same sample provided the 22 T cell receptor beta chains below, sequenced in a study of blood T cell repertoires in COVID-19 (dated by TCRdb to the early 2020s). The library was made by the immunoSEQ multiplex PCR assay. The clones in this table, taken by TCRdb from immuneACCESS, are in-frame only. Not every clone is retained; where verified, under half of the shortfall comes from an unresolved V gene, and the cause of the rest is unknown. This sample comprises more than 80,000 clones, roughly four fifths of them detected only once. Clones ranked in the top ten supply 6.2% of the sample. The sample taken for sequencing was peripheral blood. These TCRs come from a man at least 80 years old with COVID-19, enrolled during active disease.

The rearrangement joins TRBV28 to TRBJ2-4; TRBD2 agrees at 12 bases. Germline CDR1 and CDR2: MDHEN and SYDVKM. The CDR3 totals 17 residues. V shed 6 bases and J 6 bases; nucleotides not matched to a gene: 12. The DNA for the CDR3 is TGTGCCAGCAGCCAAACTAGCGGGAGGACCTTTTTAAACATTCAGTACTTC. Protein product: CASSQTSGRTFLNIQYF.

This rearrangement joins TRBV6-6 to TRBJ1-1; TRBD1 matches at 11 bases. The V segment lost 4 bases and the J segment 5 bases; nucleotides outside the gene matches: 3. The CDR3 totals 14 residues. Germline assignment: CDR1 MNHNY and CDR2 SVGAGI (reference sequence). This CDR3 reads CASSSGQGGTEAFF. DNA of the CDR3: TGTGCCAGCAGTTCGGGACAGGGGGGGACTGAAGCTTTCTTT.

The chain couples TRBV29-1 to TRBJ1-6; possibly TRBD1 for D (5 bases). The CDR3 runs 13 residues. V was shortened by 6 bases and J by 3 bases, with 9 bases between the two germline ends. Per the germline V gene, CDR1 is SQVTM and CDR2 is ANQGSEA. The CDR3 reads CSVMTDYNSPLHF. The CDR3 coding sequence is TGCAGCGTCATGACAGACTATAATTCACCCCTCCACTTT.

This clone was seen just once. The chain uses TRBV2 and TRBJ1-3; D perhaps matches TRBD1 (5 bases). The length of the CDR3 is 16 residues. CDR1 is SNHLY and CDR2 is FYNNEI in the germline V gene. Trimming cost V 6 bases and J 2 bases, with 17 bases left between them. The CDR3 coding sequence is TGTGCCAGCAGCCTCCTAGGGCAGGGTCCTGGAAACACCATATATTTT. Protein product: CASSLLGQGPGNTIYF.

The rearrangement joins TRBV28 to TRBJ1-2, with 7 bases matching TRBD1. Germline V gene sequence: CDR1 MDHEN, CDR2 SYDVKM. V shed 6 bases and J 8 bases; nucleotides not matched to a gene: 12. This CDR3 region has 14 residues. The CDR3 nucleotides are TGTGCCAGCAGACGAGACAGGGTTGCTTACGGCTACACCTTC. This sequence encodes CASRRDRVAYGYTF.

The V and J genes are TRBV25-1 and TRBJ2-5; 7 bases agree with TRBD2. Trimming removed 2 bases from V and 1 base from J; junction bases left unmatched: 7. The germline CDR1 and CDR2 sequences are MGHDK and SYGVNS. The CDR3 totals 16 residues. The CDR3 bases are TGTGCCAGCAGTGAAGCGGGGAGGGGTATCCAAGAGACCCAGTACTTC. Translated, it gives CASSEAGRGIQETQYF.

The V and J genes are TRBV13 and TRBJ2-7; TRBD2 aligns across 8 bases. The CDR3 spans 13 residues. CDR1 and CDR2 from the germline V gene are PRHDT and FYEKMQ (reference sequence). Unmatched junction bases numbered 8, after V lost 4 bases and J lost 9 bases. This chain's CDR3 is CASSSQGLEGQYF. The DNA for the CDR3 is TGTGCCAGCAGCTCTCAGGGACTAGAGGGGCAGTACTTC. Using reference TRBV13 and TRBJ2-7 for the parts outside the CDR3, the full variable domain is AAGVIQSPRHLIKEKRETATLKCYPIPRHDTVYWYQQGPGQDPQFLISFYEKMQSDKGSIPDRFSAQQFSDYHSELNMSSLELGDSALYFCASSSQGLEGQYFGPGTRLTVT.

In DNA, the CDR3 is TGTGCCAGCAGTTCGACAGGGATCACTGAAGCTTTCTTT. It encodes CASSSTGITEAFF. The V and J genes are TRBV6-5 and TRBJ1-1, with 7 bases identical to TRBD1. CDR1 and CDR2 from the germline V gene are MNHEY and SVGAGI. Trimming removed 4 bases from V and 4 bases from J; junction bases left unmatched: 3. This CDR3 spans 13 amino acids.

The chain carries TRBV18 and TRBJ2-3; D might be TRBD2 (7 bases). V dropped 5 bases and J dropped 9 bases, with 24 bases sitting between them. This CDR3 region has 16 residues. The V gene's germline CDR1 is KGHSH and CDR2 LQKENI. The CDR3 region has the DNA TGTGCCAGCTCATCTTACGACAGGTCCGCCGGGGGGACGCAGTATTTT. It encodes CASSSYDRSAGGTQYF.

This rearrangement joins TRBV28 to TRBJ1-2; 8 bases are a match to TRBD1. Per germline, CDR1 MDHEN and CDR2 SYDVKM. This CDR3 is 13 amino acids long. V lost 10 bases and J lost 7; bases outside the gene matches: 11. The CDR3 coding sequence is TGTGCCACTTTGGACAGGGAATATCGTGGCTACACCTTC. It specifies CATLDREYRGYTF.

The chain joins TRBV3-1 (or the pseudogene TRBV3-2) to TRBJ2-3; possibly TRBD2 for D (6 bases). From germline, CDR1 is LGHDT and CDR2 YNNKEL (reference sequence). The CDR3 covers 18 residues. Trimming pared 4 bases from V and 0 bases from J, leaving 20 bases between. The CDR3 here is CASSPTSGGGISTDTQYF. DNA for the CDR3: TGTGCCAGCAGCCCCACGAGTGGGGGAGGTATTAGCACAGATACGCAGTATTTT.

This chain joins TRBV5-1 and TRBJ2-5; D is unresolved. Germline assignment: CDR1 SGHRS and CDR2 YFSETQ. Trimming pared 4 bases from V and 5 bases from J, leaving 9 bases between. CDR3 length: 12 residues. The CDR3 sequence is CASSPTEETQYF. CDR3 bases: TGCGCCAGCAGCCCTACGGAGGAGACCCAGTACTTC.

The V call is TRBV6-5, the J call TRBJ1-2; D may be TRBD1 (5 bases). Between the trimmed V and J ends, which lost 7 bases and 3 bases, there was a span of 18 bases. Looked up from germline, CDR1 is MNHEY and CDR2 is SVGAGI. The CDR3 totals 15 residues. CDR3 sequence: CASTSTGRAHYGYTF. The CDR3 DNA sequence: TGTGCCAGCACCTCAACGGGCAGGGCCCACTATGGCTACACCTTC.

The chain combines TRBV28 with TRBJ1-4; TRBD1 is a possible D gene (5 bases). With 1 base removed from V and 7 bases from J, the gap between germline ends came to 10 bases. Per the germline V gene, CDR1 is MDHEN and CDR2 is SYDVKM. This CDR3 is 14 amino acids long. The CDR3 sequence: CASSLSGRVEKLFF. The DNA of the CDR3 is TGTGCCAGCAGTTTATCCGGCAGGGTTGAAAAACTGTTTTTT.

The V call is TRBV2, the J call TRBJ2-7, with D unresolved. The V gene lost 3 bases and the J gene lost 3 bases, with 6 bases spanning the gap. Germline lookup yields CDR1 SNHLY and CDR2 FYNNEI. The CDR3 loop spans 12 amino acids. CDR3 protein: CASSDAGYEQYF. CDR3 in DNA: TGTGCCAGCAGTGACGCCGGCTACGAGCAGTACTTC.

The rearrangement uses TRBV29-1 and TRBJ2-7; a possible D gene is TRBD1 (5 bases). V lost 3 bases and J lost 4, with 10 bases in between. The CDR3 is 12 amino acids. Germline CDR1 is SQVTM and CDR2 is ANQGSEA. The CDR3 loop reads CSVEGPGYEQYF. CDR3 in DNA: TGCAGCGTTGAGGGGCCAGGGTACGAGCAGTACTTC.

The CDR3 DNA reads TGTGCCAGCAGCCTCCTAGGACAGGGCGCAGCTTTCTTT. Protein: CASSLLGQGAAFF. The chain is built from TRBV3-1 (or the pseudogene TRBV3-2) and TRBJ1-1; 8 bases align to TRBD1. This CDR3 region has 13 residues. Trimming took 4 bases from V and 10 from J; bases not matched to a gene: 8. The germline CDR1 and CDR2 sequences are LGHDT and YNNKEL (reference sequence).

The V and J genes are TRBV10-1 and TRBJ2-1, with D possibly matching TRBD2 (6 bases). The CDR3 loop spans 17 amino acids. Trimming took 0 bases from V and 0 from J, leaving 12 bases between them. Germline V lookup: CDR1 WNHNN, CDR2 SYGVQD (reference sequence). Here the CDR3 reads CASSESSGGVSYNEQFF. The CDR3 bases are TGCGCCAGCAGTGAGTCTAGCGGCGGGGTCTCCTACAATGAGCAGTTCTTC.

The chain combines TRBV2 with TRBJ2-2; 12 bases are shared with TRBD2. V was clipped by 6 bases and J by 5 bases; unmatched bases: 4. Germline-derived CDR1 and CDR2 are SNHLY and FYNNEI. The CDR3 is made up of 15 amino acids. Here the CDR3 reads CASRRTSGNTGELFF. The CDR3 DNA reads TGTGCCAGCAGGCGGACTAGCGGGAATACCGGGGAGCTGTTTTTT.

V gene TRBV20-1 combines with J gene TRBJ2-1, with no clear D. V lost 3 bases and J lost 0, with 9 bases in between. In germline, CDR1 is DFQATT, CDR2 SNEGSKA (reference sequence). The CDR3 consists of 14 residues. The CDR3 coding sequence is TGCAGTGCTAGTACTCCTAGCTCCTACAATGAGCAGTTCTTC. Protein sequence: CSASTPSSYNEQFF.

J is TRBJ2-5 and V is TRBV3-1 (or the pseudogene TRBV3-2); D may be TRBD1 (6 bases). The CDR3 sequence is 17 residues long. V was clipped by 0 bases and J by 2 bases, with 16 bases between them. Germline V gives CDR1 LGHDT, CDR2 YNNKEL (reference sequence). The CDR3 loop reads CASSQDFQGYWQETQYF. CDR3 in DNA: TGTGCCAGCAGCCAAGATTTCCAGGGGTATTGGCAAGAGACCCAGTACTTC.

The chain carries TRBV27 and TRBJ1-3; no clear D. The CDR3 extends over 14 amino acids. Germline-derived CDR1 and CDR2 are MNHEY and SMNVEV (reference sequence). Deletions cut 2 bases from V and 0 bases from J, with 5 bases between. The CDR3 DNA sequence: TGTGCCAGCAGTTTACTCAGCTCTGGAAACACCATATATTTT. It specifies CASSLLSSGNTIYF.